Sequencing of this TCR beta chain was carried out in a study of early T cells in non-severe SARS-CoV-2 infection. This clonotype was counted many times. The antigen is unknown. Study conclusions and caveats: Anti-spike CD8 specificities were favored by VDJdb matching, whose results missed private and CD4 specificities.

Attachment of unique molecular identifiers to individual cDNA molecules was performed. TCRdb redid the calling of the 5' RACE reads with MiXCR, one entry per CDR3 protein. The sample has roughly 110,000 distinct CDR3 sequences; 11% are singletons. Germline V CDR1 and CDR2: LNHDA, SQIVND (reference sequence). V lost 6 bases to trimming and J lost 4 bases; unmatched junction nucleotides: 6. This CDR3 is built from 15 residues. This TCR derives from an adult who was a healthcare worker with PCR-confirmed SARS-CoV-2 infection or an uninfected control (not recorded which). Sequencing used whole blood. The chain combines TRBV19 with TRBJ2-1; 10 nucleotides line up with TRBD2. CDR3 nucleotides: TGTGCCAGTAGCCTACTAGCGGGACAGTACAATGAGCAGTTCTTC. Protein sequence: CASSLLAGQYNEQFF.